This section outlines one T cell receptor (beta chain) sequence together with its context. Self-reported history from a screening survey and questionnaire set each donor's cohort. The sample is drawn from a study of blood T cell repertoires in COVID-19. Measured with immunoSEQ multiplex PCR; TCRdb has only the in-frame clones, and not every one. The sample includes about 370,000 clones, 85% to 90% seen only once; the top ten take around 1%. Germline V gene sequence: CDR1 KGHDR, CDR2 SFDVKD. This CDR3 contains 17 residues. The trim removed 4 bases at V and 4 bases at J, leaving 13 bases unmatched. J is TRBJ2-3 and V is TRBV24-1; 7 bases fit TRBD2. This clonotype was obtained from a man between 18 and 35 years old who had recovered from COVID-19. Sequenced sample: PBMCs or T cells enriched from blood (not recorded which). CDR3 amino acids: CATSDPRLAGEADTQYF. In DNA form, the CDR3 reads TGTGCCACCAGTGACCCTCGGCTCGCGGGAGAAGCAGATACGCAGTATTTT.